Listed here are 9 T cell receptor beta chains from one sample, sequenced in a study of blood T cell repertoires in COVID-19 (TCRdb year 2020). To prepare the library, the immunoSEQ multiplex PCR assay was applied. Here the immuneACCESS table is served through TCRdb, limited to in-frame sequences with V and J called. Missing clones are a known gap in these copies; in checked studies unresolved V genes cover under half, and the rest lacks a known reason. This sample lists approximately 290,000 clones; roughly 91% were detected once. The top ten clones comprise under 0.95% of the sample. Sample: peripheral blood. The origin of the receptors is a man younger than 40 with acute or convalescent COVID-19.

V and J are TRBV18 and TRBJ1-1; D not certain. The CDR3 totals 13 residues. Germline CDR1 and CDR2: KGHSH and LQKENI. Trimming removed 6 bases from V and 0 bases from J, with 8 bases in between. The CDR3: CASSSSLNTEAFF. For the CDR3, the DNA is TGTGCCAGCTCGTCAAGCTTGAACACTGAAGCTTTCTTT.

The chain links TRBV10-1 to TRBJ2-2; tentative D call: TRBD1 (6 bases). V was pared by 3 bases and J by 6 bases, with 11 bases between. This CDR3 spans 14 amino acids. CDR1 and CDR2 (germline): WNHNN, SYGVQD (reference sequence). The CDR3 spells CASSDRGPSGELFF. The CDR3 DNA follows: TGCGCCAGCAGTGACAGGGGTCCCTCCGGGGAGCTGTTTTTT.

The rearrangement uses TRBV3-1 (or the pseudogene TRBV3-2) and TRBJ2-6; TRBD1 agrees at 12 bases. Germline V gene data show CDR1 as LGHDT and CDR2 as YNNKEL (reference sequence). V trimming: 4 bases; J trimming: 2 bases; junction bases outside the gene matches: 12. CDR3 length: 20 amino acids. CDR3 region: CASSPGKVGDRGPGANVLTF. As DNA, the CDR3 is TGTGCCAGCAGCCCCGGAAAGGTTGGGGACAGGGGGCCTGGGGCCAACGTCCTGACTTTC.

This sequence joins TRBV7-2 and TRBJ1-1; D not resolved. In germline, CDR1 is SGHTA, CDR2 FQGNSA. The V end lost 0 bases, the J end lost 3 bases, and 14 bases lay between the germline ends. This CDR3 is built from 16 residues. The CDR3 protein is CASSLAPGGGYTEAFF. CDR3 bases: TGTGCCAGCAGCTTAGCCCCCGGCGGAGGCTACACTGAAGCTTTCTTT.

V usage is TRBV19 and J usage is TRBJ1-2, with 7 bases lining up with TRBD1. The V gene's germline CDR1 is LNHDA and CDR2 SQIVND (reference sequence). CDR3 length: 14 amino acids. The junction had 8 bases not matched to a gene; V was cut back by 10 bases and J by 0 bases. The CDR3 DNA follows: TGTGCCACCCGACAGGGAATAGCTAACTATGGCTACACCTTC. This gives the protein CATRQGIANYGYTF.

The J gene is TRBJ2-3, the V gene TRBV27; 12 bases align to TRBD2. Germline V gene lookup returns CDR1 MNHEY and CDR2 SMNVEV (reference sequence). The V segment lost 3 bases and the J segment 4 bases; nucleotides outside the gene matches: 5. This CDR3 comprises 16 residues. The CDR3 region is CASSFLAGGPADTQYF. In DNA form, the CDR3 reads TGTGCCAGCAGTTTTCTAGCGGGAGGGCCGGCAGATACGCAGTATTTT.

V usage is TRBV13 and J usage is TRBJ2-1; D not resolved. CDR1 and CDR2 from the germline V gene are PRHDT and FYEKMQ (reference sequence). Trimming cost V 5 bases and J 3 bases, with 8 bases left between them. The CDR3 is 13 amino acids. The CDR3 DNA sequence: TGTGCCAGCAGCGTCGACTTCTACAATGAGCAGTTCTTC. It specifies CASSVDFYNEQFF.

J is TRBJ1-1 and V is TRBV6-4, with D perhaps matching TRBD1 (6 bases). V lost 0 bases and J lost 2, with 10 bases in between. Per the germline V gene, CDR1 is MRHNA and CDR2 is SNTAGT. The CDR3 runs to 15 residues. The CDR3 nucleotides read TGTGCCAGCAGTGACTCCCCAGGGGACAACACTGAAGCTTTCTTT. Translating gives CASSDSPGDNTEAFF.

V and J are TRBV18 and TRBJ2-7; 10 bases fit TRBD1. Looked up from germline, CDR1 is KGHSH and CDR2 is LQKENI. V dropped 3 bases and J dropped 9; count of bases not matched to a gene: 11. The CDR3 has 15 amino acids. The CDR3: CASSPDRGRGIGQYF. CDR3 sequence (DNA): TGTGCCAGCTCACCCGACAGGGGGCGAGGGATTGGGCAGTACTTC.